A selection of T cell receptor beta chains follows, all from one sample in a study of T cells after yellow fever vaccination. TCRdb used MiXCR to reprocess the 5' RACE reads, holding one entry per CDR3 protein. The sample lists nearly 350,000 distinct CDR3 sequences, roughly 8.4% occurring once. The sequenced sample was PBMCs, obtained more than 35 days after the first yellow fever vaccination. These receptors were collected from a man aged 18 to 35 who received the YFV17D yellow fever vaccine. The conserved cysteine and the conserved F or W are not part of the CDR3 here. Size is stated for part of the rows, as once, few or many counts, or as a class when the clone is expanded.

size: .; V: TRBV12-3/TRBV12-4; J: TRBJ2-2; CDR3: ASSIFRLGTSGTNTGELF
size: few; V: TRBV4-3; J: TRBJ1-1; CDR3: ASSQEAGLNTEAF
size: .; V: TRBV20-1; J: TRBJ1-5; CDR3: SASESRGGPRQPQH
size: .; V: TRBV21-1; J: TRBJ1-1; CDR3: ASDGMNTEAF
size: .; V: TRBV30; J: TRBJ2-3; CDR3: AWSRRGATPDTQY
size: .; V: TRBV6-1; J: TRBJ1-6; CDR3: ASSPQGTNSPLH
size: .; V: TRBV7-8; J: TRBJ2-1; CDR3: ASSLGEGQSSYNEQF
size: .; V: TRBV20-1; J: TRBJ1-1; CDR3: SARPGNPEAF
size: .; V: TRBV24-1; J: TRBJ2-5; CDR3: ATSDLSGTQY
size: .; V: TRBV4-1; J: TRBJ1-2; CDR3: ASSQDDLEGSYGYT
size: .; V: TRBV20-1; J: TRBJ2-1; CDR3: SADWKRGGLSNEQF
size: few; V: TRBV5-1; J: TRBJ2-5; CDR3: ASSLGGTDQETQY
size: few; V: TRBV28; J: TRBJ2-7; CDR3: ASNPGQSYEQY
size: few; V: TRBV6-1; J: TRBJ1-4; CDR3: ASSVERGMGNEKLF
size: .; V: TRBV6-2/TRBV6-3; J: TRBJ2-1; CDR3: ASSYGSNEQF
size: few; V: TRBV4-3; J: TRBJ2-2; CDR3: ASRSQGDAGELF
size: few; V: TRBV29-1; J: TRBJ1-2; CDR3: SYGTPDAYT
size: .; V: TRBV29-1; J: TRBJ1-1; CDR3: SYCEGNTEDF
size: many; V: TRBV4-3; J: TRBJ2-5; CDR3: ASSQDGARAETQY
size: .; V: TRBV2; J: TRBJ2-1; CDR3: ASTPTSGGANEQF
size: few; V: TRBV4-3; J: TRBJ2-5; CDR3: ASSQRFQETQY
size: .; V: TRBV5-1; J: TRBJ2-1; CDR3: ASSFQGQGGNEQF
size: few; V: TRBV30; J: TRBJ1-3; CDR3: AWTSGAGNTIY
size: few; V: TRBV19; J: TRBJ1-4; CDR3: ASSIVDRATNEKLF
size: few; V: TRBV18; J: TRBJ2-7; CDR3: ASSPRPGIYYEQY
size: few; V: TRBV20-1; J: TRBJ2-1; CDR3: SAPSGTVLGQF
size: .; V: TRBV12-3/TRBV12-4; J: TRBJ2-1; CDR3: ASRPLATHNEQF
size: few; V: TRBV5-1; J: TRBJ2-5; CDR3: ASSTLGQGAETQY
size: few; V: TRBV7-2; J: TRBJ1-6; CDR3: ASSLAGRVRASPLH
size: few; V: TRBV20-1; J: TRBJ2-1; CDR3: SASRDRGSHEQF
size: .; V: TRBV18; J: TRBJ1-1; CDR3: ASSPEHDTGRAF
size: many; V: TRBV7-9; J: TRBJ2-4; CDR3: ASSLSGDIQY
size: .; V: TRBV3-1; J: TRBJ1-2; CDR3: ASSQRLRQDYGYT
size: .; V: TRBV20-1; J: TRBJ2-7; CDR3: SARERSSYEQY
size: many; V: TRBV7-2; J: TRBJ2-1; CDR3: ASSFNSYNEQF
size: .; V: TRBV5-6; J: TRBJ1-2; CDR3: ASTDRFNYGYT
size: .; V: TRBV7-2; J: TRBJ2-5; CDR3: ASSLWDRGQETQY
size: many; V: TRBV5-4; J: TRBJ1-2; CDR3: ASSLSSGYT
size: many; V: TRBV7-2; J: TRBJ2-2; CDR3: ASSFSPGAGELF
size: .; V: TRBV12-3/TRBV12-4; J: TRBJ1-5; CDR3: ASSSPGTVNQPQH